Following are 27 T cell receptor beta chains from one sample sequenced in a study of regulatory T cells in long-lasting Graves disease. CDR3 regions were amplified by Arm-PCR using iRepertoire HTBI primers to build TCR beta libraries. TCRdb used MiXCR to reprocess the multiplex PCR reads, holding one entry per CDR3 protein. The sample contains 390,000 or so distinct CDR3 sequences, about 12% of which appear only once. Time point indicated: newly diagnosed GD, antithyroid drugs for less than 3 months. Extracted PBMC RNA gave rise to the TCR library. These same data were also listed under a study on T cells in Graves' hyperthyroidism and ophthalmopathy.

Specimen: peripheral blood mononuclear cells (PBMCs), collected at new diagnosis, from a patient treated with antithyroid drugs. The receptors here all came from a woman aged 18-29 years with Graves disease.

This clonotype showed up many times. The V call is TRBV6-1, the J call TRBJ2-1; 7 bases line up with TRBD1. The germline V gene has CDR1 MNHNS and CDR2 SASEGT. The CDR3 runs to 15 residues. The ends lost 4 bases at V and 5 bases at J; junction bases unmatched: 8. The CDR3 bases are TGTGCCAGCAGTGTTGACAGGGATCACCACAATGAGCAGTTCTTC. It codes for CASSVDRDHHNEQFF.

About this clonotype itself: Because it lacks the conserved phenylalanine or tryptophan at the end, this CDR3 is likely a read error. The chain has TRBV9 and TRBJ2-3; D not certain. The germline V and J ends were trimmed by 3 bases and 1 base, with 21 bases remaining between them. This CDR3 comprises 18 residues. Germline values: CDR1 SGDLS, CDR2 YYNGEE. CDR3 nucleotide sequence: TGTGCCAGCAGCGCGACCCCCGACTTTGCGTCTGGCACAGATACGCAGTATCTT. Its translation: CASSATPDFASGTDTQYL.

This clonotype was detected a few times. This chain connects TRBV7-2 to TRBJ2-5; 14 nucleotides match TRBD2. Germline-derived CDR1 and CDR2 are SGHTA and FQGNSA. This CDR3 has 17 amino acids. Trimming at V came to 3 bases and at J to 7 bases, leaving 10 bases not matched to a gene. This chain's CDR3 is CASSFRGTSGRSGTQYF. The CDR3 DNA sequence: TGTGCCAGCAGCTTTCGGGGGACTAGCGGGAGAAGTGGGACCCAGTACTTC. The variable domain in full, with the rest retrieved from reference TRBV7-2 and TRBJ2-5, is GAGVSQSPSNKVTEKGKDVELRCDPISGHTALYWYRQSLGQGLEFLIYFQGNSAPDKSGLPSDRFSAERTGGSVSTLTIQRTQQEDSAVYLCASSFRGTSGRSGTQYFGPGTRLLVL.

This clonotype was observed many times. The chain carries TRBV11-2 and TRBJ2-1; a possible D gene is TRBD2 (6 bases). The V end lost 3 bases, the J end lost 8 bases, and 11 bases lay between the germline ends. Germline-derived CDR1 and CDR2 are SGHAT and FQNNGV. CDR3 length: 13 residues. CDR3 DNA sequence: TGTGCCAGCAGCTTCCCAGCGGGTTATGAGCAGTTCTTC. This sequence encodes CASSFPAGYEQFF.

At least ten counts were recorded for this clonotype. The V and J genes are TRBV24-1 and TRBJ2-5, with 9 nucleotides matching TRBD2. The CDR3 length is 17 residues. Trimming cost V 6 bases and J 1 base; bases outside gene matches: 11. The germline V gene has CDR1 KGHDR and CDR2 SFDVKD. The CDR3 coding sequence is TGTGCCACCAGTATATCCTCCGGGACTAGCACCCAAGAGACCCAGTACTTC. Protein product: CATSISSGTSTQETQYF.

The gene calls are TRBV11-1 and TRBJ2-1, with D possibly TRBD1 on 7 matching bases. Trimming pared 5 bases from V and 5 bases from J, leaving 22 bases between. CDR1 and CDR2 (germline): SGHAT, FQDESV (reference sequence). The CDR3 loop spans 17 amino acids. The DNA for the CDR3 is TGTGCCAGCAGCCCCAAAGCAGGGGGGAAAGGGGACAATGAGCAGTTCTTC. This encodes CASSPKAGGKGDNEQFF.

This clonotype was picked up many times. V usage is TRBV7-9 and J usage is TRBJ2-5; D possibly corresponds to TRBD1 (5 bases). V lost 2 bases and J 4 bases, leaving 11 bases between the germline ends. The CDR3 runs 14 residues. CDR1 SEHNR and CDR2 FQNEAQ come from the germline V gene (reference sequence). The CDR3 DNA reads TGTGCCAGCAGCTTAAGTCACCAGGGAGAGACCCAGTACTTC. Its translation is CASSLSHQGETQYF.

This clonotype has ten or more counts. The chain has TRBV20-1 and TRBJ2-7; 10 bases align to TRBD2. With V trimmed by 0 bases and J by 4 bases, 6 bases remained unmatched. The CDR3 consists of 15 residues. The germline CDR1 and CDR2 sequences are DFQATT and SNEGSKA (reference sequence). The CDR3 coding sequence is TGCAGTGCTAGAGAGGAAGCGGGAGGGCCTTACGAGCAGTACTTC. Translated: CSAREEAGGPYEQYF.

The chain employs TRBV24-1 and TRBJ1-5; perhaps TRBD1 as D (6 bases). The V gene's germline CDR1 is KGHDR and CDR2 SFDVKD. The V gene lost 4 bases and the J gene lost 5 bases, with 20 bases spanning the gap. The CDR3 sequence is 17 residues long. The CDR3 here is CATSEGDISSGDQPQHF. For the CDR3, the DNA is TGTGCCACCAGTGAAGGGGACATCTCAAGTGGCGATCAGCCCCAGCATTTT.

Many counts were recorded for this clonotype. The chain has TRBV2 and TRBJ1-2; 10 bases are shared with TRBD1. The CDR3 is 13 residues long. V lost 9 bases and J lost 0; bases outside the gene matches: 1. Germline V gene data show CDR1 as SNHLY and CDR2 as FYNNEI. The CDR3, as DNA: TGTGCCAGGGACAGGGGGACTAACTATGGCTACACCTTC. It encodes CARDRGTNYGYTF.

This clonotype has at least ten counts. The CDR3 region is CASSSIGPFTDTQYF. Written as DNA, the CDR3 is TGTGCCAGCAGCTCCATCGGACCTTTCACAGATACGCAGTATTTT. The chain couples TRBV11-2 to TRBJ2-3; D not resolved. Germline assignment: CDR1 SGHAT and CDR2 FQNNGV. The CDR3 is made up of 15 amino acids. V was shortened by 4 bases and J by 2 bases, with 13 bases between the two germline ends. Filled out from reference TRBV11-2 and TRBJ2-3, the complete variable domain reads EAGVAQSPRYKIIEKRQSVAFWCNPISGHATLYWYQQILGQGPKLLIQFQNNGVVDDSQLPKDRFSAERLKGVDSTLKIQPAKLEDSAVYLCASSSIGPFTDTQYFGPGTRLTVL.

The rearrangement uses TRBV27 and TRBJ2-5; maybe TRBD2 (5 bases). The CDR3 is 14 residues long. The germline CDR1 and CDR2 sequences are MNHEY and SMNVEV (reference sequence). Trimming shortened V by 7 bases and J by 2 bases, and 14 bases separated the two germline ends. The chain's CDR3 is CASNSLGMQETQYF. CDR3 nucleotides: TGTGCCAGCAATTCCCTCGGGATGCAAGAGACCCAGTACTTC.

This clonotype was observed at least ten times. The chain combines TRBV24-1 with TRBJ2-3, with 8 bases aligning to TRBD2. V gave up 4 bases and J gave up 2 bases; unmatched junction bases: 7. The germline V gene has CDR1 KGHDR and CDR2 SFDVKD. The CDR3 consists of 16 residues. The CDR3 loop is CATSESRAGDTDTQYF. CDR3 DNA: TGTGCCACCAGTGAATCCAGAGCGGGGGACACAGATACGCAGTATTTT.

This clonotype was counted ten times or more. The genes are TRBV7-9 and TRBJ2-7, with D possibly being TRBD1 (6 bases). CDR1 and CDR2 (germline): SEHNR, FQNEAQ (reference sequence). V shed 5 bases and J shed 0 bases, with 17 bases lying between them. The CDR3 consists of 16 residues. DNA for the CDR3: TGTGCCAGCAGCAAAACCTGGGGGCGGAACTCCTACGAGCAGTACTTC. This codes for CASSKTWGRNSYEQYF.

This clonotype was seen at least ten times. The rearrangement joins TRBV11-2 to TRBJ1-2; no clear D. V lost 5 bases and J lost 6, with 25 bases in between. Germline-derived CDR1 and CDR2 are SGHAT and FQNNGV. The CDR3 spans 17 residues. The chain's CDR3 is CASSPIKGSQSVDGYTF. As DNA, the CDR3 is TGTGCCAGCAGCCCTATAAAAGGCAGCCAGTCCGTTGATGGCTACACCTTC.

This clonotype came up many times. This chain connects TRBV12-3 or TRBV12-4 to TRBJ2-4; 11 nucleotides match TRBD2. Losses at the gene ends were 5 bases for V and 0 bases for J; bases not matched to a gene: 12. The CDR3 length is 19 residues. CDR3 bases: TGTGCCAGCAGTCCTGGGACTAGCGGAGTGGGGCTAGCCAAAAACATTCAGTACTTC. It yields the protein CASSPGTSGVGLAKNIQYF.

Ten or more counts support this clonotype. The chain carries TRBV20-1 and TRBJ2-3; D remains unclear. The CDR3 is 13 residues long. Trimming took 2 bases from V and 1 from J, leaving 7 bases between them. Germline lookup yields CDR1 DFQATT and CDR2 SNEGSKA (reference sequence). In nucleotides, the CDR3 is TGCAGTGCTAGATTTCTCCGCACAGATACGCAGTATTTT. Translation: CSARFLRTDTQYF.

V gene TRBV5-6 combines with J gene TRBJ1-2; D perhaps matches TRBD1 (6 bases). The germline V gene has CDR1 SGHDT and CDR2 YYEEEE. Between the trimmed V and J ends, which lost 0 bases and 7 bases, there was a span of 19 bases. The CDR3 totals 16 residues. CDR3 amino acids: CASSLAPAQGLGGYTF. The CDR3 bases are TGTGCCAGCAGCTTGGCCCCTGCACAGGGCCTGGGTGGCTACACCTTC.

This clonotype came up a few times. J is TRBJ1-5 and V is TRBV28; TRBD1 matches 8 bases. V shed 7 bases, J shed 5 bases, and the junction held 28 bases outside the gene matches. The length of the CDR3 is 21 residues. The V gene's germline CDR1 is MDHEN and CDR2 SYDVKM. This CDR3 reads CASKNWRDLLASQGADQPQHF. The CDR3, as DNA: TGTGCCAGCAAGAACTGGCGGGACCTCCTAGCCTCTCAGGGGGCCGATCAGCCCCAGCATTTT.

This clonotype was seen many times. The V gene is TRBV19, the J gene TRBJ2-2; possibly TRBD2 for D (5 bases). Germline lookup yields CDR1 LNHDA and CDR2 SQIVND (reference sequence). The CDR3 covers 14 residues. V lost 6 bases to trimming and J lost 4 bases, with 12 bases between them. In DNA form, the CDR3 reads TGTGCCAGTAGCCAGCGGAGACTCACCGGGGAGCTGTTTTTT. Encoded protein: CASSQRRLTGELFF.

This clonotype was seen ten or more times. The chain carries TRBV28 and TRBJ1-2; 7 positions match TRBD1. CDR1 is MDHEN and CDR2 is SYDVKM in the germline V gene. The CDR3 is 14 residues long. V gave up 5 bases and J gave up 4 bases; unmatched junction bases: 7. The CDR3 DNA sequence: TGTGCCAGCAGTCTGACAGGGATGAGCTATGGCTACACCTTC. This translates into CASSLTGMSYGYTF.

This clonotype was seen repeatedly, ten times or more. This chain connects TRBV3-1 to TRBJ1-1; D is uncertain. V gave up 8 bases and J gave up 3 bases, with 7 bases separating them. CDR1 and CDR2 (germline): LGHDT, YNNKEL (reference sequence). The CDR3 contains 11 residues. DNA for the CDR3: TGTGCCAGCGTGTCTTACACTGAAGCTTTCTTT. Amino acids: CASVSYTEAFF.

In regard to this clonotype: Possible read error: a much larger clone is one base away. The chain carries TRBV7-9 and TRBJ2-7, with a weak D call TRBD1 (5 bases). With 0 bases removed from V and 2 bases from J, the gap between germline ends came to 17 bases. The CDR3 spans 17 residues. Germline V gene sequence: CDR1 SEHNR, CDR2 FQNEAQ (reference sequence). CDR3 nucleotides: TGTGCCAGCAGCTTAGCAAGTCATAGTGGGGCCGCCTACGAGCAGTACTTC. It encodes CASSLASHSGAAYEQYF. The full variable domain, with the rest looked up from reference TRBV7-9 and TRBJ2-7, is DTGVSQNPRHKITKRGQNVTFRCDPISEHNRLYWYRQTLGQGPEFLTYFQNEAQLEKSRLLSDRFSAERPKGSFSTLEIQRTEQGDSAMYLCASSLASHSGAAYEQYFGPGTRLTVT.

This clonotype was seen repeatedly, ten times or more. The germline gene is not matched at one end of the junction; a read error may be the cause. The chain employs TRBV7-6 and TRBJ1-6, with unresolved D. This CDR3 comprises 13 residues. In germline, CDR1 is SGHVS, CDR2 FNYEAQ. CDR3 nucleotide sequence: TGTGCCAGCAGCTTAGCCGCTACATTCCCCCTAGCTTTT. Its translation is CASSLAATFPLAF.

This clonotype was seen many times. The chain has TRBV7-9 and TRBJ2-3; a possible D gene is TRBD1 (6 bases). V dropped 10 bases and J dropped 6 bases, with 29 bases sitting between them. The CDR3 is made up of 17 amino acids. CDR1 is SEHNR and CDR2 is FQNEAQ in the germline V gene (reference sequence). CDR3 bases: TGTGCCATCATAATCTACACAGGGTCGGTTCGCATTGATACGCAGTATTTT. Its protein product is CAIIIYTGSVRIDTQYF.

Of note for this clonotype: A read error may explain this, as a much larger clone is one base away. The DNA for the CDR3 is TGTGTCAGCAGCTTGGCAGGGACGGACACCATATATTTT. Amino acids: CVSSLAGTDTIYF. The rearrangement uses TRBV7-2 and TRBJ1-3; possibly TRBD1 for D (5 bases). The length of the CDR3 is 13 residues. CDR1 SGHTA and CDR2 FQGNSA come from the germline V gene.

J is TRBJ1-1 and V is TRBV7-9; D remains ambiguous. In germline, CDR1 is SEHNR, CDR2 FQNEAQ (reference sequence). V lost 3 bases and J lost 6, with 17 bases in between. CDR3 size: 15 residues. CDR3 sequence: CASSFYAGGLSEAFF. DNA for the CDR3: TGTGCCAGCAGCTTCTATGCAGGTGGTCTCTCTGAAGCTTTCTTT.